This T cell receptor (beta chain) was sequenced for a study of technical replicates of blood from a few donors. This clone was counted only a few times. Some clones are missing from TCRdb's copy, which holds only in-frame ones; the method was immunoSEQ multiplex PCR. Of about 98,000 clones listed, approximately 96% were seen once; the top ten hold roughly 0.2%. Germline-derived CDR1 and CDR2 are SEHNR and FQNEAQ (reference sequence). CDR3 length: 14 amino acids. Trimming at V came to 4 bases and at J to 5 bases, leaving 3 bases not matched to a gene. The clonotype comes from a human donor in good health. The material sequenced was T cells isolated from PBMCs. The chain joins TRBV7-9 to TRBJ1-5; 9 bases match TRBD1. This CDR3 reads CASSSGTGHQPQHF. In DNA, the CDR3 is TGTGCCAGCAGCTCCGGGACAGGGCATCAGCCCCAGCATTTT.